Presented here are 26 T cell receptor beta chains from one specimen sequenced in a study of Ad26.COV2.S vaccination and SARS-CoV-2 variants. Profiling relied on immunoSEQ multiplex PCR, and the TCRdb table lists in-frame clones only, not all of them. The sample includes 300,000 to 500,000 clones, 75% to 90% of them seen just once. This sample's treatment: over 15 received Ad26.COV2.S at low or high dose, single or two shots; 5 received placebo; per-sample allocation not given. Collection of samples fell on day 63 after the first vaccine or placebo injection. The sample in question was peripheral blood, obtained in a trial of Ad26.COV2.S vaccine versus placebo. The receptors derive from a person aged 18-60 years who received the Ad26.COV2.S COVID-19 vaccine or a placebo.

The CDR3 DNA reads as TGCGCCAGCAGCCAAGATTTCGACAGGGGGCAGAATGAGCAGTTCTTC. This translates into CASSQDFDRGQNEQFF. The chain is built from TRBV4-1 and TRBJ2-1, with TRBD1 matching 10 bases. The CDR3 is 16 amino acids. Germline CDR1 is MGHRA and CDR2 is YSYEKL. V lost 0 bases, J lost 7 bases, and 6 bases stayed unmatched.

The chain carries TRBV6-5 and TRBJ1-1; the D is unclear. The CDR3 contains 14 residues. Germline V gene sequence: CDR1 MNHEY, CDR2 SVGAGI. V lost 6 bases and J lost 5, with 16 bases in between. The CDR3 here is CASRDPGRVTEAFF. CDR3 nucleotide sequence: TGTGCCAGCAGGGACCCAGGAAGGGTTACTGAAGCTTTCTTT.

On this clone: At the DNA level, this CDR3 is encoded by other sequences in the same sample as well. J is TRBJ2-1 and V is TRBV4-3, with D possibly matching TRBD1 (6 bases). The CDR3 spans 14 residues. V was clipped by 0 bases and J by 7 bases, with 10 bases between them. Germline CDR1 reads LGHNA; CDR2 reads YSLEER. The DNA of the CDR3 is TGCGCCAGCAGCCAAGACAGGGGCTCGAATGAGCAGTTCTTC. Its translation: CASSQDRGSNEQFF.

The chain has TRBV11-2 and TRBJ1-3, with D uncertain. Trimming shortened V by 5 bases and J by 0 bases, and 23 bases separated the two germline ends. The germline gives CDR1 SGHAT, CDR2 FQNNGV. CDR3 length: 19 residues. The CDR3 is CASSRAGVSSISSGNTIYF. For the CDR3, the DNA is TGTGCCAGCAGCCGAGCCGGAGTCAGCTCAATCAGCTCTGGAAACACCATATATTTT.

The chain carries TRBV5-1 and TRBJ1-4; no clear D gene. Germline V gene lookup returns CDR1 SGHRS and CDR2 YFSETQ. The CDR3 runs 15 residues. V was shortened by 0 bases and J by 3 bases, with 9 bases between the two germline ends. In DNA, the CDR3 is TGCGCCAGCAGCTTGGTCGGGATTCCTAATGAAAAACTGTTTTTT. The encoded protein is CASSLVGIPNEKLFF.

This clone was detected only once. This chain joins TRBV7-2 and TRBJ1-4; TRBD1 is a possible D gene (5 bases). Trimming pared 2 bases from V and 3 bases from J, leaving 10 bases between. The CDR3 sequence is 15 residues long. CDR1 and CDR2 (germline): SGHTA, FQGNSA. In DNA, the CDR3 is TGTGCCAGCAGCTTAAATTCGGGGCCTAATGAAAAACTGTTTTTT. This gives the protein CASSLNSGPNEKLFF.

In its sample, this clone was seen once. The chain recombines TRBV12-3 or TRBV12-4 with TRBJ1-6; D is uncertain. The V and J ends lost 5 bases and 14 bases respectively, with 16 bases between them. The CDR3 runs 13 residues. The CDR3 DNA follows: TGTGCCAGCAGTCCTCCGGGCCCACTTACCCTCCACTTT. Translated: CASSPPGPLTLHF.

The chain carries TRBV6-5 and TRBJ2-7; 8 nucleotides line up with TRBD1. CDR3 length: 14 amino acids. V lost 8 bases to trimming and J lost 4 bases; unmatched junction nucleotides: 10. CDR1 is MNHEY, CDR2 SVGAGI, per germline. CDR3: CASSTGANGYEQYF. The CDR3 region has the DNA TGTGCCAGCTCGACAGGGGCCAATGGGTACGAGCAGTACTTC.

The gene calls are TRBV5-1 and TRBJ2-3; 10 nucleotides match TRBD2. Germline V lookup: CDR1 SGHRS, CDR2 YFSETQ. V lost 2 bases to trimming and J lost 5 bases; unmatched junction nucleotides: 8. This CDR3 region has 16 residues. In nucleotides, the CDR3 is TGCGCCAGCAGCTTAAGCGGGGGGGCTTTGGGAGATACGCAGTATTTT. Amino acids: CASSLSGGALGDTQYF.

For the CDR3, the DNA is TGTGCCTGGAGCCTGCTAGGGGGGGGTGAGACCCAGTACTTC. Its protein is CAWSLLGGGETQYF. This rearrangement joins TRBV30 to TRBJ2-5; perhaps TRBD2 as D (7 bases). Germline-derived CDR1 and CDR2 are GTSNPN and SVGIG (reference sequence). V was clipped by 3 bases and J by 5 bases, with 16 bases between them. The CDR3 runs 14 residues. The full variable domain, in which reference TRBV30 and TRBJ2-5 provide the parts outside the CDR3, is SQTIHQWPATLVQPVGSPLSLECTVEGTSNPNLYWYRQAAGRGLQLLFYSVGIGQISSEVPQNLSASRPQDRQFILSSKKLLLSDSGFYLCAWSLLGGGETQYFGPGTRLLVL.

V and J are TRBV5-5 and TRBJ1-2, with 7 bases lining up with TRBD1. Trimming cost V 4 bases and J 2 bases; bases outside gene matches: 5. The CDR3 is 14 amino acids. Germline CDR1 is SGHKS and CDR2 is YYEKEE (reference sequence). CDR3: CASSGGTENYGYTF. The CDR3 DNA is TGTGCCAGCAGCGGCGGGACAGAAAACTATGGCTACACCTTC.

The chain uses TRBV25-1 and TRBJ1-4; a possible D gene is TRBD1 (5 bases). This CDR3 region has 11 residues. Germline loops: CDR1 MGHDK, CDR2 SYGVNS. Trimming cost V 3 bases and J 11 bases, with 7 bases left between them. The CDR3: CASSDRGKLFF. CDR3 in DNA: TGTGCCAGCAGTGATCGGGGGAAACTGTTTTTT.

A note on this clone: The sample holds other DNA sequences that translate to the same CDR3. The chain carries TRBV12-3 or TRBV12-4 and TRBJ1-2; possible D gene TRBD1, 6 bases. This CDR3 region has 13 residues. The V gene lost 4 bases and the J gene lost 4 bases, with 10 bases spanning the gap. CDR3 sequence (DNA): TGTGCCAGCAGTTCAGGGGAGGGCTATGGCTACACCTTC. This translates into CASSSGEGYGYTF.

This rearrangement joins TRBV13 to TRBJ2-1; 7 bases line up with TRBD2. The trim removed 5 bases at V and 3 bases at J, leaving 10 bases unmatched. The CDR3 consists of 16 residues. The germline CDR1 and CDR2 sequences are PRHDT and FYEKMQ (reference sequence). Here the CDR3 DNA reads TGTGCCAGCAGCACCCCCCGAGCGGGGAACTACAATGAGCAGTTCTTC. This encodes CASSTPRAGNYNEQFF.

DNA for the CDR3: TGTGCCAGCTCACCGGGAAGGGTTGAGCAGTTCTTC. Translation gives CASSPGRVEQFF. The gene calls are TRBV18 and TRBJ2-1, with no clear D. The V and J ends lost 3 bases and 9 bases respectively, with 9 bases between them. CDR3 length equals 12 residues. The germline CDR1 and CDR2 sequences are KGHSH and LQKENI.

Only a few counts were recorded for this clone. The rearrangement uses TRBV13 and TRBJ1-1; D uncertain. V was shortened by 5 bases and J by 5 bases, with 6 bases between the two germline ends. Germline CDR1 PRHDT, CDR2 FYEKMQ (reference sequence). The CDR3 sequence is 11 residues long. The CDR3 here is CASSERTEAFF. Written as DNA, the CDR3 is TGTGCCAGCAGCGAGAGGACTGAAGCTTTCTTT.

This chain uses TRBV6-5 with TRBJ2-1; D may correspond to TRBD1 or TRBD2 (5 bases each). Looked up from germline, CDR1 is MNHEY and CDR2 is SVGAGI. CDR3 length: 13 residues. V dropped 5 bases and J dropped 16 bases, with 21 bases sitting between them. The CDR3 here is CASSRKSGTGDFF. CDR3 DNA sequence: TGTGCCAGCAGTAGAAAATCCGGGACGGGTGACTTCTTC.

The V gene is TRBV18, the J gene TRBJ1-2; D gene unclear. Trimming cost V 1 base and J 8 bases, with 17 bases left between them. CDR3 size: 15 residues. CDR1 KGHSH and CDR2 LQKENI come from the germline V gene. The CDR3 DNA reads TGTGCCAGCTCACCACAAGGGAAGATACCGCAGGGCTACACCTTC. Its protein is CASSPQGKIPQGYTF.

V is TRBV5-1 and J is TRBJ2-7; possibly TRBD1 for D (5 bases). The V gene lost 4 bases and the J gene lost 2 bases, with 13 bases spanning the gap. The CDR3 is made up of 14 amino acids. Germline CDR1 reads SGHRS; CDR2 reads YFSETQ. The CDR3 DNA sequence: TGCGCCAGCAGCCTGAGTTGGGGCGCCTACGAGCAGTACTTC. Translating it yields CASSLSWGAYEQYF. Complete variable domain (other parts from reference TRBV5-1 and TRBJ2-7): KAGVTQTPRYLIKTRGQQVTLSCSPISGHRSVSWYQQTPGQGLQFLFEYFSETQRNKGNFPGRFSGRQFSNSRSEMNVSTLELGDSALYLCASSLSWGAYEQYFGPGTRLTVT.

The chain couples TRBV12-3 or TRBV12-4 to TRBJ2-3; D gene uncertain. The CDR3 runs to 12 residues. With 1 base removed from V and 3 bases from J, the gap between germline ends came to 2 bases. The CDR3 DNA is TGTGCCAGCAGTTTAGTAACAGATACGCAGTATTTT. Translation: CASSLVTDTQYF.

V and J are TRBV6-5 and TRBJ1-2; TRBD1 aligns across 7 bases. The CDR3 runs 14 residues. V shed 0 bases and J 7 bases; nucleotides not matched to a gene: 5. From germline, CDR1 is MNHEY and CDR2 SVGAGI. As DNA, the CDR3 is TGTGCCAGCAGTTACTCGACAGGGCTTGGTGGCTACACCTTC. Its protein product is CASSYSTGLGGYTF.

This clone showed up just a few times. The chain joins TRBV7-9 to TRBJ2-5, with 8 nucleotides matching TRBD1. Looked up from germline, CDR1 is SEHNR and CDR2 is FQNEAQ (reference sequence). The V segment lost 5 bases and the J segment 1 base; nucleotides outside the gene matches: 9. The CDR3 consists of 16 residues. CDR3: CASSVRQGLLQETQYF. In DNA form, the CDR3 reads TGTGCCAGCAGCGTCCGACAGGGGCTCCTCCAAGAGACCCAGTACTTC.

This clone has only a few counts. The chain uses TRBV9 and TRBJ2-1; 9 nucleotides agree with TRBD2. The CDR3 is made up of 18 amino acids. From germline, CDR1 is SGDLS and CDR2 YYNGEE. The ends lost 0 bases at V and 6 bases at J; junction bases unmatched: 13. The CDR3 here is CASSVEVSGGLSANEQFF. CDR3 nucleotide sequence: TGTGCCAGCAGCGTAGAGGTTAGCGGGGGCCTATCGGCCAATGAGCAGTTCTTC. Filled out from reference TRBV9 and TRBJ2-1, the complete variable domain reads DSGVTQTPKHLITATGQRVTLRCSPRSGDLSVYWYQQSLDQGLQFLIQYYNGEERAKGNILERFSAQQFPDLHSELNLSSLELGDSALYFCASSVEVSGGLSANEQFFGPGTRLTVL.

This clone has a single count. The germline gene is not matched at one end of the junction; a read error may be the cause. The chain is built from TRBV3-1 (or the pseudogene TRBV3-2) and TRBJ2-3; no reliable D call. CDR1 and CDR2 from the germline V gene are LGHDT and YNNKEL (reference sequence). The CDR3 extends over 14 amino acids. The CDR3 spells CASSQGWMQVHLNF. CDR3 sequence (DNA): TGTGCCAGCAGCCAAGGATGGATGCAGGTACACCTGAATTTT.

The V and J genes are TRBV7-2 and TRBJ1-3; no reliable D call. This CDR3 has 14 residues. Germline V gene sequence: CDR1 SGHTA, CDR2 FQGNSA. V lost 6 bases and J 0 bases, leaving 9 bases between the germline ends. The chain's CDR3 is CASRPAPSGNTIYF. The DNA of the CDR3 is TGTGCCAGCAGACCTGCGCCCTCTGGAAACACCATATATTTT.

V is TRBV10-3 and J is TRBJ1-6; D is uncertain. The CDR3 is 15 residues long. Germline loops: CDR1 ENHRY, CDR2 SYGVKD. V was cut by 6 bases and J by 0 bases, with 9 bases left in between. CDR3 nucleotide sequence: TGTGCCATCAGCCCCACCCGCTCCTATAATTCACCCCTCCACTTT. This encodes CAISPTRSYNSPLHF.